Included here is one T cell receptor (beta chain) sequence, with context. The primer mix had 60 V beta and 13 J beta primers. TCRdb's copy holds only in-frame clones and misses some; the assay was immunoSEQ multiplex PCR. The data contain 20,000 to 30,000 clones, nearly 90% of them singletons. Time point given: after dendritic cell vaccination, including at tumor progression/relapse. This sample was taken from a study of glioma-infiltrating T cells after dendritic cell vaccination. The source of this sequence is a human donor with glioblastoma. This specimen consisted of blood, obtained after dendritic cell vaccination.

CDR3 amino acids: CASSRVPSVNTGELFF. The DNA of the CDR3 is TGTGCCAGCAGCCGAGTCCCGTCGGTGAACACCGGGGAGCTGTTTTTT. The chain employs TRBV2 and TRBJ2-2; D is unresolved. Trimming took off 6 bases at V and 1 base at J, with 15 bases between the two ends. The CDR3 length is 16 residues. Germline V gene data show CDR1 as SNHLY and CDR2 as FYNNEI.